This T cell receptor beta chain was identified in a study of CD4+ T cells in melanoma. The protocol was immunoSEQ multiplex PCR, while the TCRdb copy is restricted to in-frame clones and leaves out a portion. The sample consists of about 10,000 clones, roughly 78% of them appearing once. This CDR3 is 14 amino acids long. With 4 bases removed from V and 1 base from J, the gap between germline ends came to 10 bases. The germline V gene encodes CDR1 SGHRS and CDR2 YFSETQ. This clonotype was sampled from a human donor with melanoma. The specimen was cells from a culture (not recorded whether cultured in vitro). The chain carries TRBV5-1 and TRBJ2-3; no reliable D call. The DNA of the CDR3 is TGCGCCAGCAGCACCGCCGAGGGCACAGATACGCAGTATTTT. It codes for CASSTAEGTDTQYF.